This T cell receptor beta chain was identified during a study of control samples from healthy donors and cancer patients. Clones were sequenced by immunoSEQ multiplex PCR, and TCRdb holds only the in-frame ones, with some missing. The profile shows 110,000 or so clones, 75% to 90% of them singletons. CDR1 is MNHEY and CDR2 is SVGAGI in the germline V gene. V dropped 2 bases and J dropped 2 bases, with 7 bases sitting between them. There are 14 residues in the CDR3. Sequenced material: blood. The chain joins TRBV6-5 to TRBJ1-5; D is ambiguous. This TCR was sampled from a woman in her 50s in good health. In nucleotides, the CDR3 is TGTGCCAGCAGTTACGCGGCAGGCAATCAGCCCCAGCATTTT. Its protein is CASSYAAGNQPQHF.